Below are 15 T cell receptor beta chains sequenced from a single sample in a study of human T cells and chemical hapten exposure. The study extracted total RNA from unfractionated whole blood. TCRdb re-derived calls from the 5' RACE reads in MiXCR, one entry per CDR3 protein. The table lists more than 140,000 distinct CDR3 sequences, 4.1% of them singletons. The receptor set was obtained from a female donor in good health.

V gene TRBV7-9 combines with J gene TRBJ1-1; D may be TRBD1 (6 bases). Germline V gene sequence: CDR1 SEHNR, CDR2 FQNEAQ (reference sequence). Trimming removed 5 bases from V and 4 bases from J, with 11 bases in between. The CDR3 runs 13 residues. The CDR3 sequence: CASSPDSVTEAFF. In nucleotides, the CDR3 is TGTGCCAGCAGCCCGGACAGTGTCACTGAAGCTTTCTTT.

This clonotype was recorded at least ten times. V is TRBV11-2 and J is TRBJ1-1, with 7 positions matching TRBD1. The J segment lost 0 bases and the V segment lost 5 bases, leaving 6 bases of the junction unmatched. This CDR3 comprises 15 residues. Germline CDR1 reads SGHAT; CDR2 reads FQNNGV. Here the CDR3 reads CASSRTGDMNTEAFF. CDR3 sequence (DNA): TGTGCCAGCAGCCGCACAGGGGATATGAACACTGAAGCTTTCTTT.

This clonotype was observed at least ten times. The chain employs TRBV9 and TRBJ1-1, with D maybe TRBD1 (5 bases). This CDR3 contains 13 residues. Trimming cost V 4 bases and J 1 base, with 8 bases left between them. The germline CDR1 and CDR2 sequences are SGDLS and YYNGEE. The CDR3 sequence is CASSKTGNTEAFF. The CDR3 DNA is TGTGCCAGCAGCAAAACAGGGAACACTGAAGCTTTCTTT.

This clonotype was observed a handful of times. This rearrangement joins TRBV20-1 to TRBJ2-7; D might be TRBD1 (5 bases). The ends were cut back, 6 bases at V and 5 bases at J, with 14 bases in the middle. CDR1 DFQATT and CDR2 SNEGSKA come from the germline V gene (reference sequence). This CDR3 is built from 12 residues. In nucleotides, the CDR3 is TGCAGTGCAACAGACAGTACCGACGAGCAGTACTTC. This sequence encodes CSATDSTDEQYF.

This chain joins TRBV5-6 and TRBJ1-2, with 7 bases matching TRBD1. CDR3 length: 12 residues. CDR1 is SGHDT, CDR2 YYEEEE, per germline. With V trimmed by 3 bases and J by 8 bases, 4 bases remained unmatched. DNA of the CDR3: TGTGCCAGCAGCTACAGGGGCTCCGGCTACACCTTC. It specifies CASSYRGSGYTF.

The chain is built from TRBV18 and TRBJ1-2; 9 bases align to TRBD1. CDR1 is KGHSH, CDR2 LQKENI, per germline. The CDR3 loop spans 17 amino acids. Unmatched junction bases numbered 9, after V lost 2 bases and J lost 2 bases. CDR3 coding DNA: TGTGCCAGCTCACCAAGGGACAGGGTTCTGCGAAACTATGGCTACACCTTC. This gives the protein CASSPRDRVLRNYGYTF.

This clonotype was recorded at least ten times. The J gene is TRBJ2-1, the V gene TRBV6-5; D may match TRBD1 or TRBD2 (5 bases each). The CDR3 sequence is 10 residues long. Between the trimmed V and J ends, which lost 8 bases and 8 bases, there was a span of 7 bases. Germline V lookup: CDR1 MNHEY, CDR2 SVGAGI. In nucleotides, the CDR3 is TGTGCCAGCGGGGGATATGAGCAGTTCTTC. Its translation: CASGGYEQFF.

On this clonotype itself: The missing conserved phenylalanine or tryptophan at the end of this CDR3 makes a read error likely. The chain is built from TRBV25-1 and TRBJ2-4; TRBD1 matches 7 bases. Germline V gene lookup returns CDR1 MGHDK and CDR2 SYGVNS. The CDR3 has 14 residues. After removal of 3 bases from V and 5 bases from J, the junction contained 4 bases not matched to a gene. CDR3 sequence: CASSETGPQNIQYY. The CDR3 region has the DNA TGTGCCAGCAGTGAGACAGGGCCCCAAAACATTCAGTACTAC.

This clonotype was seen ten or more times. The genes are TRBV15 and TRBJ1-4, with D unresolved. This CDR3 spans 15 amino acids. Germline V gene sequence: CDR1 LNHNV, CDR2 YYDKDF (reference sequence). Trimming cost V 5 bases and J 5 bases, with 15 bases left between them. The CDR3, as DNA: TGTGCCACCAGCCAGGCCCCCAGGAGGAATGAAAAACTGTTTTTT. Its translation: CATSQAPRRNEKLFF.

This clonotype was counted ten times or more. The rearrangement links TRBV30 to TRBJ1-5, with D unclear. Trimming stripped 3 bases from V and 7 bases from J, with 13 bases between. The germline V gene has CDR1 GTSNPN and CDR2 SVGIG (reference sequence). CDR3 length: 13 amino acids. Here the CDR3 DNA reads TGTGCCTGGAGCCTTGAAGGGAGCCAGCCCCAGCATTTT. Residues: CAWSLEGSQPQHF.

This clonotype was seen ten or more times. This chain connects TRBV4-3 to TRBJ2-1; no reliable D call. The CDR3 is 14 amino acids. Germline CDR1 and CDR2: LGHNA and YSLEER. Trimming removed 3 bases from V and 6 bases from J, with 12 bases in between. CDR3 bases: TGCGCCAGCAGCCAGACGCCCGTGGGCAATGAGCAGTTCTTC. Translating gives CASSQTPVGNEQFF.

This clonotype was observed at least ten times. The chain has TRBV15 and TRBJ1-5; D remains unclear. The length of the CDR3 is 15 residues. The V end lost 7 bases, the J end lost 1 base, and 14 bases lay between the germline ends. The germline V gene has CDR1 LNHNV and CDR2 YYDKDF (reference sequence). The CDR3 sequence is CATTPGAMSNQPQHF. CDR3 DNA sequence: TGTGCCACCACCCCAGGAGCGATGAGCAATCAGCCCCAGCATTTT.

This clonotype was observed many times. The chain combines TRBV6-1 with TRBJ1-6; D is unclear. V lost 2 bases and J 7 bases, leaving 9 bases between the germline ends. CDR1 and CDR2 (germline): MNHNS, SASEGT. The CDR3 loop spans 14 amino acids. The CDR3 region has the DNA TGTGCCAGCAGTGAATGGGGATTAAATTCACCCCTCCACTTT. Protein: CASSEWGLNSPLHF.

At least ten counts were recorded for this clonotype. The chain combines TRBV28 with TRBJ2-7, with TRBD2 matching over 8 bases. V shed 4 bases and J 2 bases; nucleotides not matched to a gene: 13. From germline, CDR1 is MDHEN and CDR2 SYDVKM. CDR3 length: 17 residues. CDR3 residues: CASSSSSGGALTYEQYF. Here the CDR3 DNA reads TGTGCCAGCAGTTCCTCCTCGGGGGGGGCCCTCACCTACGAGCAGTACTTC.

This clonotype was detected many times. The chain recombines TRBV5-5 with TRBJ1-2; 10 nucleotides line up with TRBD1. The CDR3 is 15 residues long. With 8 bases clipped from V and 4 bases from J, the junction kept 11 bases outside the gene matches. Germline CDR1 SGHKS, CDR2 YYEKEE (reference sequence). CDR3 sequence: CASVQGTGEGYGYTF. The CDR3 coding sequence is TGTGCCAGTGTTCAGGGGACAGGGGAAGGCTATGGCTACACCTTC.